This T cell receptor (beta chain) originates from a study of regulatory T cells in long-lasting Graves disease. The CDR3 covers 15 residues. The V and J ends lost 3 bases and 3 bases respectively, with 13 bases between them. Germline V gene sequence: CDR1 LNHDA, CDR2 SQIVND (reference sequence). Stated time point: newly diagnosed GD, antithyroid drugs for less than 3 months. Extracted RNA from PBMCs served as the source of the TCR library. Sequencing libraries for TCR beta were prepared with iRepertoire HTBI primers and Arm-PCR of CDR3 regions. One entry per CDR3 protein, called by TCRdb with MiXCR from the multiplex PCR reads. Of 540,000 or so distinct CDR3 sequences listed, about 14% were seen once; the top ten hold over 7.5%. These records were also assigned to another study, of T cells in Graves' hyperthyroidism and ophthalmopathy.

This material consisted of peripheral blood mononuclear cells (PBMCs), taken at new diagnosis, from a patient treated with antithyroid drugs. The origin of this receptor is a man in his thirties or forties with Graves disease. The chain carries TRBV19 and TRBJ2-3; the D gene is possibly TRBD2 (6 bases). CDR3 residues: CASSIMGGRTDTQYF. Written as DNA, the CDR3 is TGTGCCAGTAGTATCATGGGGGGTCGGACAGATACGCAGTATTTT.